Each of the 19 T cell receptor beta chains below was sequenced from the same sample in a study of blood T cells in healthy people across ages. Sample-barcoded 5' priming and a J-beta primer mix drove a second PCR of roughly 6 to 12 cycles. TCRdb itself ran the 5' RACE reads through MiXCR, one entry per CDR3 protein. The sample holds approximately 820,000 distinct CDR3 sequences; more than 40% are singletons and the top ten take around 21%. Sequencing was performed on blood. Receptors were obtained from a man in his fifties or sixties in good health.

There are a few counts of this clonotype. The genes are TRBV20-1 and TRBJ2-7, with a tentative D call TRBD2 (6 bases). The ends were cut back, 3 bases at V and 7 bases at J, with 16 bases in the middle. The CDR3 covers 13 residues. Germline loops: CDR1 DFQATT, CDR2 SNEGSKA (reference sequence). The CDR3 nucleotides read TGCAGTGCTAGCCGGCGGTCTCGGGGGGAGCAGTACTTC. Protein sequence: CSASRRSRGEQYF.

CDR3 region: CASSKPNRGGPDTDTQYF. The DNA of the CDR3 is TGTGCCAGCAGCAAACCTAATCGAGGGGGTCCCGACACAGATACGCAGTATTTT. The V and J genes are TRBV21-1 and TRBJ2-3; the D segment call TRBD1 is taken from the table without a DNA check. TRBV21-1 is shown as a pseudogene. CDR3 size: 18 residues.

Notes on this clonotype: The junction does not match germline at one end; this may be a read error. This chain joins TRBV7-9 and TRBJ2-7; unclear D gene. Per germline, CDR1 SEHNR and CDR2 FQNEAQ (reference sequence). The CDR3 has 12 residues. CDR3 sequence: CASSFRSFEQYF. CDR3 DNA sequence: TGTGCCAGCAGCTTTCGGTCCTTCGAGCAGTACTTC.

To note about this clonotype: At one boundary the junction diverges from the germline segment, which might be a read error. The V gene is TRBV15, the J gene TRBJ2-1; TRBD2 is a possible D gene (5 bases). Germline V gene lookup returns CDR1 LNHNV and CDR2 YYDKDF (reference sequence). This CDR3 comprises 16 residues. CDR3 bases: TGTGCCACCAGCAGAGATGTCCTAGCCCCCTACAATGGGCAGTTCTTC. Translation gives CATSRDVLAPYNGQFF.

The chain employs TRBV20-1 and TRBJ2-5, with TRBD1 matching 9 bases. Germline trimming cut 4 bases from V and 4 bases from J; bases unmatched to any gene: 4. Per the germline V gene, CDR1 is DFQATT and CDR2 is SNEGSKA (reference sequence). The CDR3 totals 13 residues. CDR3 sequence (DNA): TGCAGTGCTATAGGACAGGGGACAGAGACCCAGTACTTC. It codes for CSAIGQGTETQYF.

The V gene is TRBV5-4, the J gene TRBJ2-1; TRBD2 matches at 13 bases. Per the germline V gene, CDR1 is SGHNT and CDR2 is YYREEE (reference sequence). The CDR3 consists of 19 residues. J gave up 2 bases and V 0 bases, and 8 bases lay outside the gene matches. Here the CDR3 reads CASSLEGQGTSGAYNEQFF. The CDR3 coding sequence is TGTGCCAGCAGCTTGGAGGGACAGGGGACTAGCGGGGCCTACAATGAGCAGTTCTTC.

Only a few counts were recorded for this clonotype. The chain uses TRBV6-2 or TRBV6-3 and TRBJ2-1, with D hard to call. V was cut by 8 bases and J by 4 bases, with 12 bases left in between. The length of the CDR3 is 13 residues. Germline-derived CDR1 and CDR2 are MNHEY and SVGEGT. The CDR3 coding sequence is TGTGCCAGCCGTGCGGCGGAATACAATGAGCAGTTCTTC. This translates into CASRAAEYNEQFF.

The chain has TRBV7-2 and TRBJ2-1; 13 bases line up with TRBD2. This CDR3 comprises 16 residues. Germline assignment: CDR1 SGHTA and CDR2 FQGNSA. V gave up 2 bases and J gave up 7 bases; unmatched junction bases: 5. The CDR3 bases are TGTGCCAGCAGCTTATTACTAGCGGGGGGGAGAAATGAGCAGTTCTTC. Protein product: CASSLLLAGGRNEQFF.

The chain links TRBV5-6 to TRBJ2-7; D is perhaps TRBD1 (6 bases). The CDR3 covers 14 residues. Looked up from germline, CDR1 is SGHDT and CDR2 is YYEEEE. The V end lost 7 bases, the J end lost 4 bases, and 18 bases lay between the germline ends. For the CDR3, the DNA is TGTGCCAGCTCTCCTTCGGACAGAGCTTACGAGCAGTACTTC. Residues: CASSPSDRAYEQYF. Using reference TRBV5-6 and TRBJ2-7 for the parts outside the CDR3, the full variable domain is DAGVTQSPTHLIKTRGQQVTLRCSPKSGHDTVSWYQQALGQGPQFIFQYYEEEERQRGNFPDRFSGHQFPNYSSELNVNALLLGDSALYLCASSPSDRAYEQYFGPGTRLTVT.

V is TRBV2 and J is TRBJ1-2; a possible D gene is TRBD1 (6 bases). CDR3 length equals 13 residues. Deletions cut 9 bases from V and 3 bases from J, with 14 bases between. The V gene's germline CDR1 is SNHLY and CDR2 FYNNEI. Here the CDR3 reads CASNRERDYGYTF. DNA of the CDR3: TGTGCCAGTAACAGGGAAAGAGACTATGGCTACACCTTC.

The CDR3 DNA reads TGTGCCAGCGAACCACTAGCGGGGGGGAAAACGCAGTATTTT. This gives the protein CASEPLAGGKTQYF. The J gene is TRBJ2-3, the V gene TRBV12-3 or TRBV12-4, with TRBD2 matching 13 bases. The CDR3 consists of 14 residues. J lost 9 bases, V lost 8 bases, and 8 bases had no gene match.

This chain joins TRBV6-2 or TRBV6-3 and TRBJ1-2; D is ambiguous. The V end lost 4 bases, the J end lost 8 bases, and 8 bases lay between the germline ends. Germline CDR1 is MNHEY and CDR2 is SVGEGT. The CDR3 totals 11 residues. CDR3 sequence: CASSSQVGYTF. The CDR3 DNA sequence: TGTGCCAGCAGTTCTCAGGTCGGCTACACCTTC.

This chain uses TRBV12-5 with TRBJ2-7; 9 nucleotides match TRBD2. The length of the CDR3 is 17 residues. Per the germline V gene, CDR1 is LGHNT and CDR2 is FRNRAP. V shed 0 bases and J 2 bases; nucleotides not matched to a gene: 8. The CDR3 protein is CASGLVRSGGLPYEQYF. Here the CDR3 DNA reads TGTGCTAGTGGTTTGGTACGAAGCGGGGGGTTACCCTACGAGCAGTACTTC. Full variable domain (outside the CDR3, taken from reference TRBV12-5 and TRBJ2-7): DARVTQTPRHKVTEMGQEVTMRCQPILGHNTVFWYRQTMMQGLELLAYFRNRAPLDDSGMPKDRFSAEMPDATLATLKIQPSEPRDSAVYFCASGLVRSGGLPYEQYFGPGTRLTVT.

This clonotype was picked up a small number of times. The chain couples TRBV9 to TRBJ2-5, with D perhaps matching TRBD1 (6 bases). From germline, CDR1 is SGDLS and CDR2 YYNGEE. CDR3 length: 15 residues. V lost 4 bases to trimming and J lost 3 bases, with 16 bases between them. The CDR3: CASSPDGAGEETQYF. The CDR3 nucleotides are TGTGCCAGCAGCCCCGACGGGGCAGGGGAAGAGACCCAGTACTTC.

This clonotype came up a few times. CDR3 residues: CASSMTATNTEAFF. CDR3 in DNA: TGTGCCAGCAGCATGACAGCTACGAACACTGAAGCTTTCTTT. The chain links TRBV7-2 to TRBJ1-1; tentative D call: TRBD1 (5 bases). The CDR3 has 14 residues. Trimming stripped 5 bases from V and 1 base from J, with 11 bases between. Germline lookup yields CDR1 SGHTA and CDR2 FQGNSA.

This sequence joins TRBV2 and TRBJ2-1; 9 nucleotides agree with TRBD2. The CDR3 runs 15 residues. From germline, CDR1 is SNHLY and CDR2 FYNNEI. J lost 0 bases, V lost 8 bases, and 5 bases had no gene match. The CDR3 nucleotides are TGTGCCAGCGAAAGCGGGGGGTCCTCCTACAATGAGCAGTTCTTC. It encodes CASESGGSSYNEQFF.

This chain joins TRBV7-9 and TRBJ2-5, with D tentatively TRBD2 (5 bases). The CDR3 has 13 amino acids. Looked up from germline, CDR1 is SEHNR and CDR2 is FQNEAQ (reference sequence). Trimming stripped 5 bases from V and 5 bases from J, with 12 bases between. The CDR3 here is CASSHLAMETQYF. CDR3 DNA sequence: TGTGCCAGCAGCCACCTAGCTATGGAGACCCAGTACTTC.

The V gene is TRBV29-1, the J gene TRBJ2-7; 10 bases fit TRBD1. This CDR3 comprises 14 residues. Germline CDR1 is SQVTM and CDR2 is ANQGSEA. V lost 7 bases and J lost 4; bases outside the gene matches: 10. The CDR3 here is CSATPGQGIYEQYF. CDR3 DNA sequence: TGCAGCGCTACCCCGGGACAGGGGATATACGAGCAGTACTTC.

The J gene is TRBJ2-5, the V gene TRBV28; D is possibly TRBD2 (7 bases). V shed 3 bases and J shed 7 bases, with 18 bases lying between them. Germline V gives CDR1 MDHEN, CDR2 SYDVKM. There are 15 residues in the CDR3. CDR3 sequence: CASSLLDSWGGTQYF. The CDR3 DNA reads TGTGCCAGCAGTTTGTTGGACAGCTGGGGGGGGACCCAGTACTTC.